This T cell receptor (beta chain) stems from a study of T cells in Graves' hyperthyroidism and ophthalmopathy. Points from the study as a whole: The blood repertoire included most of the expanded thyroid clonotypes above 0.001.

RNA transcripts served as the template for amplifying TCR beta CDR3 regions. The TCR CDR3 was amplified in a first-round RT-PCR using the HTBI primer set. MiXCR was run by TCRdb on the multiplex PCR reads, yielding one entry per CDR3 protein. The data hold hundreds of thousands of distinct CDR3 sequences, with about a fifth observed a single time. Any patient presenting with uncontrolled infection, other autoimmune disease, pregnancy or lactation was left out. Note on this clonotype: Its antigen is not known.

V was pared by 8 bases and J by 1 base, with 9 bases of the junction left unmatched. The CDR3 consists of 16 residues. The germline gives CDR1 MGHDK, CDR2 SYGVNS. The chain joins TRBV25-1 to TRBJ2-1, with TRBD2 identical over 9 bases. The sequenced sample was blood. The sequence was obtained from a man aged 25-40 years with Graves' ophthalmopathy. The CDR3 nucleotides read TGTGCCAGCGCACACCGTAGCGGGAGTTCCTACAATGAGCAGTTCTTC. This sequence encodes CASAHRSGSSYNEQFF. Looking up the rest from reference TRBV25-1 and TRBJ2-1 gives the full variable domain: EADIYQTPRYLVIGTGKKITLECSQTMGHDKMYWYQQDPGMELHLIHYSYGVNSTEKGDLSSESTVSRIRTEHFPLTLESARPSHTSQYLCASAHRSGSSYNEQFFGPGTRLTVL.